The 21 T cell receptor beta chains in this list originate from one sample, sequenced in a study of blood T cells in healthy people across ages. With a J-beta primer mix and a sample-barcoded 5' primer, a second PCR ran about 6 to 11 cycles. From the 5' RACE reads, TCRdb called clonotypes with MiXCR, one entry per CDR3 protein. Altogether about a million distinct CDR3 sequences are present, about two fifths being singletons, with the ten largest covering around 13%. What was sequenced was blood. The receptors stem from a man aged 18 to 29 in good health.

To note about this clonotype: At one of its ends the junction is not consistent with the germline gene, which may arise from a read error. This chain connects TRBV6-6 to TRBJ2-4; tentative D call: TRBD1 (5 bases). The CDR3 covers 14 residues. Looked up from germline, CDR1 is MNHNY and CDR2 is SVGAGI (reference sequence). The CDR3 loop reads CASSYSTAKTIQYF. In DNA form, the CDR3 reads TGTGCCAGCAGTTACTCGACAGCCAAAACCATTCAGTACTTC.

The chain recombines TRBV29-1 with TRBJ2-2; TRBD1 agrees at 7 bases. V was pared by 6 bases and J by 1 base, with 2 bases of the junction left unmatched. CDR3 length: 13 residues. Looked up from germline, CDR1 is SQVTM and CDR2 is ANQGSEA. The CDR3 loop is CSVGTVNTGELFF. CDR3 DNA: TGCAGCGTGGGGACAGTGAACACCGGGGAGCTGTTTTTT.

This clonotype was counted a few times. The chain is built from TRBV4-3 and TRBJ2-2; D unclear. CDR3 length: 15 amino acids. From germline, CDR1 is LGHNA and CDR2 YSLEER. V lost 3 bases, J lost 0 bases, and 8 bases lay in between. The CDR3 sequence is CASSHGRANTGELFF. The CDR3 nucleotides read TGCGCCAGCAGCCACGGACGTGCGAACACCGGGGAGCTGTTTTTT.

The chain uses TRBV4-3 and TRBJ1-4; the D is unclear. V was trimmed by 3 bases and J by 4 bases, leaving 15 bases between them. The CDR3 extends over 16 amino acids. The germline gives CDR1 LGHNA, CDR2 YSLEER. CDR3 nucleotide sequence: TGCGCCAGCAGCCAGGATGTGAAAGCCGGTAATGAAAAACTGTTTTTT. Translation gives CASSQDVKAGNEKLFF.

The rearrangement joins TRBV9 to TRBJ2-6, with D uncertain. Germline loops: CDR1 SGDLS, CDR2 YYNGEE. V was trimmed by 0 bases and J by 0 bases, leaving 4 bases between them. This CDR3 comprises 15 residues. CDR3 DNA: TGTGCCAGCAGCGTAGTCCTCTCTGGGGCCAACGTCCTGACTTTC. Encoded protein: CASSVVLSGANVLTF.

The chain joins TRBV28 to TRBJ2-3; D remains ambiguous. Germline V gives CDR1 MDHEN, CDR2 SYDVKM. CDR3 size: 16 residues. The V gene lost 2 bases and the J gene lost 7 bases, with 19 bases spanning the gap. This CDR3 reads CASSLEQARSLYTQYF. The CDR3 DNA reads TGTGCCAGCAGTTTAGAGCAAGCACGGAGTCTTTATACGCAGTATTTT.

The chain employs TRBV12-3 or TRBV12-4 and TRBJ1-6, with TRBD1 as a possible D gene (5 bases). The germline V and J ends were trimmed by 8 bases and 10 bases, with 15 bases remaining between them. The CDR3 covers 13 residues. Here the CDR3 DNA reads TGTGCCAGCGGACAAGATTGGCACTCACCCCTCCACTTT. It encodes CASGQDWHSPLHF.

As for this clonotype: The junction differs from germline at one of its ends, possibly a read error. V is TRBV6-1 and J is TRBJ2-3, with 8 bases lining up with TRBD1. CDR1 MNHNS and CDR2 SASEGT come from the germline V gene. CDR3 length: 17 residues. The CDR3 is CASSLSPDRAVIDTRYF. The CDR3, as DNA: TGTGCCAGCAGCCTGTCCCCGGACAGGGCTGTGATAGATACGCGGTATTTT.

On this clonotype: A single base separates this from a much larger clone, so it may be a read error. The chain has TRBV20-1 and TRBJ2-7; 7 bases line up with TRBD2. The CDR3 covers 14 residues. CDR1 is DFQATT and CDR2 is SNEGSKA in the germline V gene (reference sequence). The V and J ends lost 3 bases and 7 bases, in that order; junction bases with no gene match: 12. Written as DNA, the CDR3 is TGCAGTGCTAGCCCCCAGCGGGGTTACAATGAGCAGTACTTC. It codes for CSASPQRGYNEQYF.

This clonotype occurred a few times. This sequence joins TRBV3-1 and TRBJ2-3; tentatively, D is TRBD2 (6 bases). The CDR3 runs to 16 residues. CDR1 is LGHDT and CDR2 is YNNKEL in the germline V gene (reference sequence). The V end lost 1 base, the J end lost 4 bases, and 15 bases lay between the germline ends. The CDR3 region has the DNA TGTGCCAGCAGCCAAGGATCGGGAGTGAGAGCAGATACGCAGTATTTT. Translated: CASSQGSGVRADTQYF.

The chain is built from TRBV5-1 and TRBJ2-5; tentative D call: TRBD1 (6 bases). Germline-derived CDR1 and CDR2 are SGHRS and YFSETQ. The CDR3 loop spans 16 amino acids. Trimming pared 1 base from V and 0 bases from J, leaving 13 bases between. The CDR3 DNA is TGCGCCAGCAGCTTGTATGGGACAAAGAACCAAGAGACCCAGTACTTC. Its translation: CASSLYGTKNQETQYF.

This clonotype was counted only a few times. V is TRBV6-6 and J is TRBJ2-6; D could derive from TRBD1 or TRBD2 (5 bases each). Germline CDR1 MNHNY, CDR2 SVGAGI (reference sequence). CDR3 length: 16 amino acids. Trimming stripped 7 bases from V and 4 bases from J, with 17 bases between. The DNA of the CDR3 is TGTGCCAGCACCCTACTTGGGGGTTCAGGGGCCAACGTCCTGACTTTC. It encodes CASTLLGGSGANVLTF.

This rearrangement joins TRBV10-3 to TRBJ2-2; maybe TRBD2 (6 bases). Germline-derived CDR1 and CDR2 are ENHRY and SYGVKD. Trimming took 0 bases from V and 6 from J, leaving 11 bases between them. The CDR3 is made up of 15 amino acids. CDR3 DNA: TGTGCCATCAGTGAGTCAGGGGAGGTAGCCGGGGAGCTGTTTTTT. It yields the protein CAISESGEVAGELFF.

This chain links TRBV30 with TRBJ1-5; TRBD1 might be the D (5 bases). CDR1 GTSNPN and CDR2 SVGIG come from the germline V gene (reference sequence). V was pared by 0 bases and J by 2 bases, with 11 bases between. The CDR3 extends over 15 amino acids. CDR3: CAWSVGQGGNQPQHF. Written as DNA, the CDR3 is TGTGCCTGGAGTGTAGGGCAGGGCGGCAATCAGCCCCAGCATTTT.

The chain couples TRBV7-2 to TRBJ1-4; D unresolved. Trimming shortened V by 1 base and J by 8 bases, and 11 bases separated the two germline ends. Germline CDR1 SGHTA, CDR2 FQGNSA. This CDR3 is built from 14 residues. The CDR3 coding sequence is TGTGCCAGCAGCTTAGGAGGCGCGATCGAAAAACTGTTTTTT. Protein sequence: CASSLGGAIEKLFF.

The chain links TRBV20-1 to TRBJ2-7; TRBD1 matches 7 bases. Per germline, CDR1 DFQATT and CDR2 SNEGSKA (reference sequence). The CDR3 contains 13 residues. V was pared by 5 bases and J by 4 bases, with 8 bases of the junction left unmatched. The CDR3 nucleotides read TGCAGTGCTGAGACAGGGCTTTGGTACGAGCAGTACTTC. This codes for CSAETGLWYEQYF.

This clonotype turned up a few times. V is TRBV13 and J is TRBJ1-5; possible D gene TRBD1, 5 bases. Germline V gene sequence: CDR1 PRHDT, CDR2 FYEKMQ (reference sequence). V lost 5 bases and J lost 4, with 12 bases in between. This CDR3 has 14 residues. Written as DNA, the CDR3 is TGTGCCAGCAGCCAGGGACGGACTAATCAGCCCCAGCATTTT. It translates to CASSQGRTNQPQHF. The complete variable domain, with remaining parts taken from reference TRBV13 and TRBJ1-5, reads AAGVIQSPRHLIKEKRETATLKCYPIPRHDTVYWYQQGPGQDPQFLISFYEKMQSDKGSIPDRFSAQQFSDYHSELNMSSLELGDSALYFCASSQGRTNQPQHFGDGTRLSIL.

The V gene is TRBV18, the J gene TRBJ1-2; no firm D call. The V and J ends lost 5 bases and 2 bases respectively, with 15 bases between them. The CDR3 consists of 15 residues. Germline CDR1 and CDR2: KGHSH and LQKENI. The CDR3 nucleotides read TGTGCCAGCTCAATCGAGGGAATTTTCAACTATGGCTACACCTTC. Its protein is CASSIEGIFNYGYTF. Variable domain in full (rest from reference TRBV18 and TRBJ1-2): NAGVMQNPRHLVRRRGQEARLRCSPMKGHSHVYWYRQLPEEGLKFMVYLQKENIIDESGMPKERFSAEFPKEGPSILRIQQVVRGDSAAYFCASSIEGIFNYGYTFGSGTRLTVV.

This clonotype was counted a few times. The chain joins TRBV27 to TRBJ2-4, with 7 bases identical to TRBD2. The length of the CDR3 is 17 residues. V dropped 8 bases and J dropped 0; count of bases not matched to a gene: 13. The V gene's germline CDR1 is MNHEY and CDR2 SMNVEV (reference sequence). The CDR3 nucleotides read TGTGCCAGCCGTCCTATCGAGGCTAGCGGAGCCAAAAACATTCAGTACTTC. It translates to CASRPIEASGAKNIQYF.

This chain links TRBV7-9 with TRBJ2-1; either TRBD1 or TRBD2 may supply D (7 bases each). Germline V gene sequence: CDR1 SEHNR, CDR2 FQNEAQ (reference sequence). The V end was cut by 5 bases, the J end by 4 bases, with 21 bases between. The CDR3 sequence is 17 residues long. The CDR3, as DNA: TGTGCCAGCAGCCTCCTAGGGGGGGACAGAGTGTACAATGAGCAGTTCTTC. Encoded protein: CASSLLGGDRVYNEQFF.

J is TRBJ1-5 and V is TRBV27; no firm D call. Germline V lookup: CDR1 MNHEY, CDR2 SMNVEV (reference sequence). The V end lost 0 bases, the J end lost 0 bases, and 9 bases lay between the germline ends. This CDR3 contains 16 residues. The CDR3 DNA reads TGTGCCAGCAGTTTATCTGCCGGGAATAGCAATCAGCCCCAGCATTTT. This codes for CASSLSAGNSNQPQHF.